A single sample is the source of the 17 T cell receptor beta chains below, sequenced in a study of a mutant IDH1 vaccine in newly diagnosed glioma. Antigen specificity for these receptors is unknown. The sample's time point: week 47, end of study. It was 300 ug of mutant IDH1 20-mer peptide that made up each vaccine dose, given with topical imiquimod. Sequencing was performed with immunoSEQ multiplex PCR; in TCRdb, only in-frame clones are kept and a portion is missing. Here the sample spans tens of thousands of clones, roughly four fifths being singletons. Sequencing used PBMCs, obtained from a glioma patient whose treatment included an IDH1 peptide vaccine. The receptors shown here come from a man aged 40-50 years with glioma.

The chain carries TRBV14 and TRBJ2-7; no clear D. V shed 1 base and J shed 0 bases, with 10 bases lying between them. The V gene's germline CDR1 is SGHDN and CDR2 FVKESK. CDR3 length: 15 residues. The CDR3 bases are TGTGCCAGCAGCCAAGGTTCAAGAAGCTCCTACGAGCAGTACGTC. Protein sequence: CASSQGSRSSYEQYV.

This clone came up a few times. The chain couples TRBV7-8 to TRBJ2-7, with TRBD1 matching 7 bases. The CDR3 consists of 14 residues. Germline lookup yields CDR1 SGHVS and CDR2 FQNEAQ. The ends lost 5 bases at V and 7 bases at J; junction bases unmatched: 11. CDR3 loop: CASSAYRGRREQYF. The CDR3 coding sequence is TGTGCCAGCAGCGCCTACAGGGGCCGCCGGGAGCAGTACTTC. The full variable domain, completed using reference TRBV7-8 and TRBJ2-7, is GAGVSQSPRYKVAKRGQDVALRCDPISGHVSLFWYQQALGQGPEFLTYFQNEAQLDKSGLPSDRFFAERPEGSVSTLKIQRTQQEDSAVYLCASSAYRGRREQYFGPGTRLTVT.

This chain uses TRBV4-1 with TRBJ1-1; D is unclear. Germline CDR1 and CDR2: MGHRA and YSYEKL. The V end lost 1 base, the J end lost 3 bases, and 21 bases lay between the germline ends. The CDR3 is made up of 18 amino acids. CDR3 bases: TGCGCCAGCAGCCAAGGGCTACTCTCCAGGAGTGGGGACACTGAAGCTTTCTTT. This sequence encodes CASSQGLLSRSGDTEAFF.

The chain links TRBV11-2 to TRBJ1-1; D perhaps matches TRBD1 (6 bases). CDR1 SGHAT and CDR2 FQNNGV come from the germline V gene. The CDR3 is 15 amino acids. Trimming removed 5 bases from V and 2 bases from J, with 15 bases in between. The CDR3, as DNA: TGTGCCAGCAGCCCTTTCCGACAGGCTAACACTGAAGCTTTCTTT. Translation gives CASSPFRQANTEAFF. The complete variable domain, with remaining parts taken from reference TRBV11-2 and TRBJ1-1, reads EAGVAQSPRYKIIEKRQSVAFWCNPISGHATLYWYQQILGQGPKLLIQFQNNGVVDDSQLPKDRFSAERLKGVDSTLKIQPAKLEDSAVYLCASSPFRQANTEAFFGQGTRLTVV.

This clone occurred a few times. A read error may produce the germline difference seen at one junction end. The chain is built from TRBV9 and TRBJ1-3; D is perhaps TRBD1 (6 bases). The CDR3 is 13 residues long. Germline CDR1 and CDR2: SGDLS and YYNGEE. The CDR3 is CASAGGSRNTIYF. DNA for the CDR3: TGTGCCAGTGCCGGGGGCTCTAGAAACACCATATATTTT.

This chain connects TRBV5-1 to TRBJ2-5; TRBD1 aligns across 8 bases. The germline gives CDR1 SGHRS, CDR2 YFSETQ. The ends lost 0 bases at V and 5 bases at J; junction bases unmatched: 3. CDR3 size: 14 residues. For the CDR3, the DNA is TGCGCCAGCAGCTTGGGACAGGGGATCGAGACCCAGTACTTC. Its translation: CASSLGQGIETQYF.

This clone was counted a single time. The V call is TRBV21-1, the J call TRBJ1-1; no check of the table's D call, TRBD1, against the DNA was made. TRBV21-1 is a recognized pseudogene. The CDR3 runs 19 residues. Here the CDR3 reads CASSSLDRGRVNLNTEAFF. CDR3 sequence (DNA): TGTGCCAGCAGCAGCCTCGACAGGGGGAGAGTAAACTTGAACACTGAAGCTTTCTTT.

This clone was seen a single time. The V and J genes are TRBV4-3 and TRBJ2-1; 12 nucleotides line up with TRBD2. CDR3 length: 13 amino acids. After removal of 8 bases from V and 8 bases from J, the junction contained 4 bases not matched to a gene. CDR1 is LGHNA, CDR2 YSLEER, per germline. The CDR3 reads CASGLAGSHEQFF. The CDR3 DNA sequence: TGCGCCAGCGGACTAGCGGGAAGCCATGAGCAGTTCTTC.

The chain has TRBV7-8 and TRBJ1-1; 9 positions match TRBD1. The CDR3 length is 16 residues. Germline lookup yields CDR1 SGHVS and CDR2 FQNEAQ. After removal of 5 bases from V and 4 bases from J, the junction contained 11 bases not matched to a gene. The CDR3 reads CASSVSIQGASTEAFF. The CDR3 coding sequence is TGTGCCAGCAGCGTTAGTATACAGGGGGCGAGCACTGAAGCTTTCTTT.

Here the CDR3 DNA reads TGTGCCAGTAGTATAGGAGACGAGGGGTTTTACGAGCAGTACTTC. Protein product: CASSIGDEGFYEQYF. The chain combines TRBV19 with TRBJ2-7; D might be TRBD1 or TRBD2, each matching 5 bases. V lost 1 base and J 4 bases, leaving 14 bases between the germline ends. This CDR3 contains 15 residues. Germline loops: CDR1 LNHDA, CDR2 SQIVND (reference sequence).

J is TRBJ2-7 and V is TRBV5-6; D may match TRBD1 or TRBD2 (5 bases each). Trimming removed 4 bases from V and 5 bases from J, with 10 bases in between. Germline V gene sequence: CDR1 SGHDT, CDR2 YYEEEE. This CDR3 comprises 12 residues. The CDR3 sequence: CASSPGDDEQYF. The CDR3 region has the DNA TGTGCCAGCAGCCCCGGGGACGACGAGCAGTACTTC.

This clone appeared a few times. This CDR3 reads CASSRTDRGDQPQHF. CDR3 nucleotides: TGTGCCAGCAGTCGAACGGACAGGGGGGATCAGCCCCAGCATTTT. The chain couples TRBV7-9 to TRBJ1-5, with TRBD1 matching over 10 bases. Germline V gives CDR1 SEHNR, CDR2 FQNEAQ (reference sequence). CDR3 length equals 15 residues. V shed 6 bases and J 5 bases; nucleotides not matched to a gene: 7.

The CDR3 here is CATSRPQATYEQYF. CDR3 in DNA: TGTGCCACCAGCAGACCTCAGGCGACCTACGAGCAGTACTTC. The chain employs TRBV15 and TRBJ2-7; the D is unclear. Germline values: CDR1 LNHNV, CDR2 YYDKDF (reference sequence). The CDR3 sequence is 14 residues long. Trimming took 2 bases from V and 2 from J, leaving 10 bases between them.

The rearrangement uses TRBV6-5 and TRBJ1-1, with 10 bases identical to TRBD1. Germline CDR1 and CDR2: MNHEY and SVGAGI. After removal of 6 bases from V and 2 bases from J, the junction contained 3 bases not matched to a gene. CDR3 length: 14 residues. CDR3 nucleotides: TGTGCCAGCAGAGAGACAGGGGGCAACACTGAAGCTTTCTTT. As protein: CASRETGGNTEAFF.

The CDR3: CASIKDGPNYGYTF. In DNA, the CDR3 is TGTGCCAGCATCAAGGACGGGCCGAACTATGGCTACACCTTC. The chain employs TRBV5-8 and TRBJ1-2; D unclear. The CDR3 extends over 14 amino acids. The V and J ends lost 6 bases and 2 bases respectively, with 14 bases between them. CDR1 is SGHTS and CDR2 is YDEGEE in the germline V gene.

Written as DNA, the CDR3 is TGTGCCAGCGTGGGGGCAGCCCGCGGAGAGACCCAGTACTTC. Translated, it gives CASVGAARGETQYF. This chain joins TRBV11-2 and TRBJ2-5; possibly TRBD1 for D (6 bases). Trimming removed 8 bases from V and 4 bases from J, with 17 bases in between. The CDR3 runs 14 residues. Germline V gene data show CDR1 as SGHAT and CDR2 as FQNNGV.

V and J are TRBV5-1 and TRBJ2-7; D unclear. This CDR3 contains 13 residues. V was clipped by 4 bases and J by 2 bases, with 10 bases between them. CDR1 and CDR2 from the germline V gene are SGHRS and YFSETQ. The CDR3 loop reads CASSLDLTYEQYF. Written as DNA, the CDR3 is TGCGCCAGCAGCCTGGACCTCACCTACGAGCAGTACTTC. Looking up the rest from reference TRBV5-1 and TRBJ2-7 gives the full variable domain: KAGVTQTPRYLIKTRGQQVTLSCSPISGHRSVSWYQQTPGQGLQFLFEYFSETQRNKGNFPGRFSGRQFSNSRSEMNVSTLELGDSALYLCASSLDLTYEQYFGPGTRLTVT.